This T cell receptor (beta chain) was captured in a study of T-cell memory formation after mild COVID-19. Overall study: The study found TCR clusters largely donor specific.

With respect to this clonotype: The antigen is unknown. Sequence at one end of the junction differs from germline and may be a read error.

Points from the study as a whole: Those CD4+ clones that contracted were mainly in CM and EM (CD8+ ones in EMRA).

cDNA libraries for TCR alpha and TCR beta, carrying sample barcodes and UMIs, came from 5'RACE with constant-segment primers. From the 5' RACE reads, TCRdb called clonotypes with MiXCR, one entry per CDR3 protein. The data show around 200,000 distinct CDR3 sequences, 20% to 25% seen once. The sequence was collected from an adult woman who had mild COVID-19 (a few samples of this study predate the infection). Cell type and time point are not known. The sequenced sample was PBMCs or a T cell subset sorted from them (not recorded which).

CDR3 in DNA: TGTGCTAGCAGCCCTCGTATAGCGGCGGAATCGGGACCATTGAACACCGGGGAGCTGTTTTTT. Translating gives CASSPRIAAESGPLNTGELFF. The V call is TRBV7-7, the J call TRBJ2-2, with D possibly being TRBD2 (6 bases). There are 21 residues in the CDR3. The V gene's germline CDR1 is SSHAT and CDR2 FNYEAQ (reference sequence). Drawing the rest from reference TRBV7-7 and TRBJ2-2, the complete variable domain is GAGVSQSPRYKVTKRGQDVTLRCDPISSHATLYWYQQALGQGPEFLTYFNYEAQPDKSGLPSDRFSAERPEGSISTLTIQRTEQRDSAMYRCASSPRIAAESGPLNTGELFFGEGSRLTVL.